These 6 T cell receptor beta chains share one sample of origin, sequenced in a study of cytomegalovirus exposure and HLA in healthy donors. Amplification used 60 Vbeta primers and 13 Jbeta primers. Data came from immunoSEQ multiplex PCR; TCRdb stores just in-frame clones and leaves some out. The sample yields under 200,000 clones, 65% to 80% seen once. The specimen sequenced was PBMCs. These receptors were obtained from a woman aged 35 to 49 in good health and CMV-seronegative.

This clone was seen more than once but under ten times. The chain is built from TRBV4-3 and TRBJ2-1; 16 bases fit TRBD2. Losses at the gene ends were 6 bases for V and 8 bases for J; bases not matched to a gene: 13. This CDR3 comprises 18 residues. CDR1 and CDR2 (germline): LGHNA, YSLEER. The CDR3 reads CASSLGLAGGWQFDEQFF. CDR3 DNA: TGCGCCAGCAGTTTGGGACTAGCGGGAGGGTGGCAATTCGATGAGCAGTTCTTC.

In the case of this clone: Other DNA sequences of this sample code for an identical CDR3. The rearrangement links TRBV27 to TRBJ1-4; D is ambiguous. This CDR3 has 14 residues. The germline gives CDR1 MNHEY, CDR2 SMNVEV (reference sequence). V lost 6 bases to trimming and J lost 0 bases, with 8 bases between them. CDR3 in DNA: TGTGCCAGCAGGAGATCTCCAACTAATGAAAAACTGTTTTTT. Translated: CASRRSPTNEKLFF.

The V call is TRBV2, the J call TRBJ1-6; TRBD1 matches at 8 bases. In germline, CDR1 is SNHLY, CDR2 FYNNEI. This CDR3 contains 15 residues. V gave up 1 base and J gave up 10 bases; unmatched junction bases: 6. The CDR3: CASSEGTGSESPLHF. CDR3 coding DNA: TGTGCCAGCAGTGAAGGGACAGGGTCAGAGTCACCCCTCCACTTT.

This chain links TRBV5-1 with TRBJ2-2; 8 bases agree with TRBD1. This CDR3 comprises 15 residues. With 4 bases clipped from V and 3 bases from J, the junction kept 5 bases outside the gene matches. Germline V lookup: CDR1 SGHRS, CDR2 YFSETQ. This CDR3 reads CASSERQGYTGELFF. DNA of the CDR3: TGCGCCAGCAGCGAAAGACAGGGGTACACCGGGGAGCTGTTTTTT.

Regarding this clone: One end of the junction is discordant with germline, which a read error may explain. The chain links TRBV7-7 to TRBJ2-5, with 8 bases that match TRBD1. Germline CDR1 SSHAT, CDR2 FNYEAQ (reference sequence). The CDR3 has 15 amino acids. In DNA form, the CDR3 reads TGTGCTAGCAGCTTAGGAGACAGGGGTATTGAGACCCAGTACTTC. Its protein is CASSLGDRGIETQYF. Combining the CDR3 with reference TRBV7-7 and TRBJ2-5 gives the whole variable domain GAGVSQSPRYKVTKRGQDVTLRCDPISSHATLYWYQQALGQGPEFLTYFNYEAQPDKSGLPSDRFSAERPEGSISTLTIQRTEQRDSAMYRCASSLGDRGIETQYFGPGTRLLVL.

The DNA of the CDR3 is TGTGCCAGCAGCTTCCCTGGCGGGGGGGGATTTGGGGAGACCCAGTACTTC. It yields the protein CASSFPGGGGFGETQYF. This rearrangement joins TRBV7-8 to TRBJ2-5; the match to TRBD2 covers 9 bases. With V trimmed by 3 bases and J by 5 bases, 13 bases remained unmatched. The CDR3 contains 17 residues. Germline-derived CDR1 and CDR2 are SGHVS and FQNEAQ.